The 29 T cell receptor beta chains reported below all come from one sample, sequenced in a study of blood T cells in healthy people across ages. A second PCR, run for roughly 7 to 12 cycles, used a sample-barcoded 5' primer plus a J-beta primer mix. One entry per CDR3 protein results from TCRdb running MiXCR on the 5' RACE reads. The repertoire holds roughly 860,000 distinct CDR3 sequences, with 60% to 80% as singletons. Material for sequencing was blood. These receptors were taken from a man aged 25-45 years in good health.

The chain recombines TRBV24-1 with TRBJ2-7; 9 bases agree with TRBD1. The CDR3 consists of 14 residues. Germline V gene lookup returns CDR1 KGHDR and CDR2 SFDVKD. V was clipped by 7 bases and J by 5 bases; unmatched bases: 8. The CDR3: CATRAGTGSDEQYF. Here the CDR3 DNA reads TGTGCCACCAGGGCCGGGACAGGGAGCGACGAGCAGTACTTC.

The chain joins TRBV7-2 to TRBJ2-1; D unclear. Germline V gene sequence: CDR1 SGHTA, CDR2 FQGNSA. This CDR3 comprises 15 residues. Trimming removed 7 bases from V and 0 bases from J, with 13 bases in between. This CDR3 reads CASTLYSSSYNEQFF. The CDR3 bases are TGTGCCAGCACTTTGTATTCCAGCTCCTACAATGAGCAGTTCTTC.

This clonotype was seen at least ten times. The gene calls are TRBV20-1 and TRBJ2-1, with D perhaps matching TRBD1 (6 bases). The CDR3 has 15 residues. Deletions cut 6 bases from V and 4 bases from J, with 19 bases between. CDR1 is DFQATT, CDR2 SNEGSKA, per germline (reference sequence). CDR3 residues: CSAATGHSAYNEQFF. As DNA, the CDR3 is TGCAGTGCCGCCACGGGACACTCAGCTTACAATGAGCAGTTCTTC.

This clonotype has a single count. The rearrangement joins TRBV7-9 to TRBJ1-1; no reliable D call. The CDR3 spans 16 residues. Germline V gives CDR1 SEHNR, CDR2 FQNEAQ (reference sequence). V lost 2 bases and J 0 bases, leaving 13 bases between the germline ends. The CDR3 spells CASSLIRAVLNTEAFF. CDR3 sequence (DNA): TGTGCCAGCAGCTTAATTCGGGCAGTCCTGAACACTGAAGCTTTCTTT.

V usage is TRBV12-3 or TRBV12-4 and J usage is TRBJ1-2; D might be TRBD1 (5 bases). Trimming took off 6 bases at V and 5 bases at J, with 22 bases between the two ends. The CDR3 contains 16 residues. CDR3 in DNA: TGTGCCAGCAGGGAACCCCGGGACCCCACGCAATATGGCTACACCTTC. This translates into CASREPRDPTQYGYTF.

The rearrangement links TRBV7-9 to TRBJ1-4; TRBD1 is a possible D gene (6 bases). Germline assignment: CDR1 SEHNR and CDR2 FQNEAQ (reference sequence). The V end lost 5 bases, the J end lost 3 bases, and 10 bases lay between the germline ends. This CDR3 has 14 residues. CDR3 residues: CASSPTGSNEKLFF. The DNA for the CDR3 is TGTGCCAGCAGCCCGACAGGCTCTAATGAAAAACTGTTTTTT.

This clonotype was detected only a few times. The chain recombines TRBV27 with TRBJ2-2; no clear D. V lost 2 bases to trimming and J lost 6 bases, with 10 bases between them. The CDR3 spans 14 residues. From germline, CDR1 is MNHEY and CDR2 SMNVEV (reference sequence). The CDR3 reads CASSLRPIPGELFF. The DNA of the CDR3 is TGTGCCAGCAGTTTACGGCCAATCCCCGGGGAGCTGTTTTTT.

The chain joins TRBV9 to TRBJ2-1, with a tentative D call TRBD1 (6 bases). TRBJ2-7 explains the end of the DNA better; the J call may be wrong. Germline lookup yields CDR1 SGDLS and CDR2 YYNGEE. The CDR3 is made up of 17 amino acids. CDR3 DNA: TGTGCCAGCAGCGTAGGAGATGGTAACAGGGCCTACAATGAGCAGTACTTC. This sequence encodes CASSVGDGNRAYNEQYF.

This chain links TRBV5-6 with TRBJ1-6, with TRBD1 identical over 8 bases. Germline V gives CDR1 SGHDT, CDR2 YYEEEE. This CDR3 is 15 amino acids long. The ends lost 4 bases at V and 9 bases at J; junction bases unmatched: 9. The CDR3 DNA is TGTGCCAGCAGCCCGTCAGGACAGGGAGTTTCACCCCTCCACTTT. This gives the protein CASSPSGQGVSPLHF. Based on the CDR3 plus reference TRBV5-6 and TRBJ1-6, the full variable domain is DAGVTQSPTHLIKTRGQQVTLRCSPKSGHDTVSWYQQALGQGPQFIFQYYEEEERQRGNFPDRFSGHQFPNYSSELNVNALLLGDSALYLCASSPSGQGVSPLHFGNGTRLTVT.

The V call is TRBV7-3, the J call TRBJ1-1; D is unresolved. The germline gives CDR1 SGHTA, CDR2 FQGTGA. There are 14 residues in the CDR3. V lost 4 bases, J lost 1 base, and 10 bases lay in between. The CDR3 here is CASSSVVGNTEAFF. CDR3 DNA: TGTGCCAGCAGCTCCGTCGTGGGGAACACTGAAGCTTTCTTT. Complete variable domain (other parts from reference TRBV7-3 and TRBJ1-1): GAGVSQTPSNKVTEKGKYVELRCDPISGHTALYWYRQSLGQGPEFLIYFQGTGAADDSGLPNDRFFAVRPEGSVSTLKIQRTERGDSAVYLCASSSVVGNTEAFFGQGTRLTVV.

The V gene is TRBV7-2, the J gene TRBJ2-3; D remains ambiguous. CDR1 and CDR2 from the germline V gene are SGHTA and FQGNSA. The CDR3 is 14 amino acids. The V end was cut by 1 base, the J end by 2 bases, with 7 bases between. CDR3 DNA: TGTGCCAGCAGCTTAGTCCCAGACACAGATACGCAGTATTTT. Its protein is CASSLVPDTDTQYF.

The genes are TRBV28 and TRBJ2-4; the D is unclear. The germline V and J ends were trimmed by 4 bases and 6 bases, with 10 bases remaining between them. Germline lookup yields CDR1 MDHEN and CDR2 SYDVKM. The CDR3 covers 13 residues. DNA for the CDR3: TGTGCCAGCAGTTCAGGCCGGACAAACATTCAGTACTTC. It translates to CASSSGRTNIQYF.

The chain uses TRBV7-3 and TRBJ2-1, with D possibly TRBD1 on 5 matching bases. The CDR3 sequence is 17 residues long. Between the trimmed V and J ends, which lost 2 bases and 4 bases, there was a span of 18 bases. Germline V lookup: CDR1 SGHTA, CDR2 FQGTGA. Written as DNA, the CDR3 is TGTGCCAGCAGCTTAGTCGCGTCGAGTGGGGCTTACAATGAGCAGTTCTTC. Amino acids: CASSLVASSGAYNEQFF. The whole variable domain, filled in from reference TRBV7-3 and TRBJ2-1, reads GAGVSQTPSNKVTEKGKYVELRCDPISGHTALYWYRQSLGQGPEFLIYFQGTGAADDSGLPNDRFFAVRPEGSVSTLKIQRTERGDSAVYLCASSLVASSGAYNEQFFGPGTRLTVL.

The sample holds one count of this clonotype. The chain has TRBV27 and TRBJ1-6; tentatively, D is TRBD1 (6 bases). V was shortened by 11 bases and J by 2 bases, with 19 bases between the two germline ends. The CDR3 length is 16 residues. Germline V gene data show CDR1 as MNHEY and CDR2 as SMNVEV (reference sequence). The CDR3 DNA is TGTGCCGCGGGGGATAGGGGGGAACCCTATAATTCACCCCTCCACTTT. Encoded protein: CAAGDRGEPYNSPLHF.

The rearrangement joins TRBV7-9 to TRBJ1-5; D gene unclear. CDR3 length: 13 amino acids. Germline V gives CDR1 SEHNR, CDR2 FQNEAQ (reference sequence). V lost 2 bases to trimming and J lost 1 base, with 3 bases between them. CDR3 region: CASSLMSNQPQHF. The DNA for the CDR3 is TGTGCCAGCAGCTTAATGAGCAATCAGCCCCAGCATTTT.

This clonotype was counted at least ten times. The chain is built from TRBV7-2 and TRBJ2-5; D unclear. This CDR3 spans 13 amino acids. Trimming removed 5 bases from V and 2 bases from J, with 9 bases in between. Germline CDR1 is SGHTA and CDR2 is FQGNSA. CDR3 sequence reads: CASSRTRQETQYF. The CDR3 region has the DNA TGTGCCAGCAGCCGTACCAGACAAGAGACCCAGTACTTC. Drawing the rest from reference TRBV7-2 and TRBJ2-5, the complete variable domain is GAGVSQSPSNKVTEKGKDVELRCDPISGHTALYWYRQSLGQGLEFLIYFQGNSAPDKSGLPSDRFSAERTGGSVSTLTIQRTQQEDSAVYLCASSRTRQETQYFGPGTRLLVL.

This clonotype appeared a single time. The V gene is TRBV12-3 or TRBV12-4, the J gene TRBJ1-6, with D possibly being TRBD1 (5 bases). V was clipped by 7 bases and J by 1 base, with 14 bases between them. CDR3 length: 16 residues. This CDR3 is CASTPWGKSYNSPLHF. In nucleotides, the CDR3 is TGTGCCAGCACCCCGTGGGGGAAATCCTATAATTCACCCCTCCACTTT.

V gene TRBV7-3 combines with J gene TRBJ2-1; D remains unclear. Germline V CDR1 and CDR2: SGHTA, FQGTGA. Trimming took 1 base from V and 8 from J, leaving 12 bases between them. This CDR3 spans 14 amino acids. This CDR3 is CASSLSLGPDEQFF. For the CDR3, the DNA is TGTGCCAGCAGCTTAAGTCTAGGCCCCGATGAGCAGTTCTTC.

About this clonotype itself: It may be a read error: a sequence one base away is much more abundant. The chain joins TRBV12-3 or TRBV12-4 to TRBJ2-1; possible D gene TRBD2, 5 bases. The CDR3 is made up of 15 amino acids. Trimming took off 7 bases at V and 0 bases at J, with 13 bases between the two ends. As DNA, the CDR3 is TGTGCCAGCAAGGACTGGGCGAGCTCCTACAATGAGCAGTTCTTC. Its protein product is CASKDWASSYNEQFF.

The rearrangement uses TRBV18 and TRBJ2-1; 7 nucleotides line up with TRBD1. The J call may be mistaken, given a closer DNA end match to TRBJ2-7. This CDR3 spans 16 amino acids. CDR1 and CDR2 from the germline V gene are KGHSH and LQKENI. CDR3 bases: TGTGCCAGCACTACCGGGACAGAACACTCCTACAATGAGCAGTACTTC. This translates into CASTTGTEHSYNEQYF.

The genes are TRBV29-1 and TRBJ2-1; 8 bases line up with TRBD1. The CDR3 length is 13 residues. V was clipped by 3 bases and J by 6 bases; unmatched bases: 4. The germline gives CDR1 SQVTM, CDR2 ANQGSEA. This CDR3 reads CSVETGTGNEQFF. The CDR3 DNA reads TGCAGCGTTGAGACAGGGACAGGCAATGAGCAGTTCTTC.

This clonotype was counted between two and nine times. The chain is built from TRBV4-2 and TRBJ2-7; 9 bases match TRBD2. V trimming: 0 bases; J trimming: 0 bases; junction bases outside the gene matches: 3. The CDR3 is 16 amino acids. Germline V gene sequence: CDR1 LGHNA, CDR2 YNFKEQ. CDR3 protein: CASSQESGGSSYEQYF. CDR3 DNA sequence: TGTGCCAGCAGCCAAGAGAGCGGGGGGTCCTCCTACGAGCAGTACTTC.

The chain joins TRBV20-1 to TRBJ2-7; 7 bases are a match to TRBD1. V lost 5 bases, J lost 2 bases, and 12 bases stayed unmatched. Germline values: CDR1 DFQATT, CDR2 SNEGSKA (reference sequence). The CDR3 spans 15 residues. As DNA, the CDR3 is TGCAGTGCTTCCTCAGGGGGTTGGGCGCCCTACGAGCAGTACTTC. Protein product: CSASSGGWAPYEQYF.

The chain uses TRBV12-3 or TRBV12-4 and TRBJ2-3, with TRBD2 matching 14 bases. With 6 bases clipped from V and 7 bases from J, the junction kept 3 bases outside the gene matches. CDR3 length equals 14 residues. The CDR3, as DNA: TGTGCCAGCAGCCGGACTAGCGGGAGGTATACGCAGTATTTT. Translation gives CASSRTSGRYTQYF.

CDR3 amino acids: CSASSGTIQETQYF. CDR3 nucleotides: TGCAGTGCTAGCAGTGGGACTATCCAAGAGACCCAGTACTTC. This rearrangement joins TRBV20-1 to TRBJ2-5; 7 positions agree with TRBD2. With 3 bases clipped from V and 1 base from J, the junction kept 5 bases outside the gene matches. The CDR3 is 14 amino acids. Germline CDR1 DFQATT, CDR2 SNEGSKA (reference sequence).

The chain joins TRBV18 to TRBJ2-3; a weak D match, TRBD1 (6 bases). Trimming took off 0 bases at V and 0 bases at J, with 16 bases between the two ends. The CDR3 consists of 18 residues. The germline V gene encodes CDR1 KGHSH and CDR2 LQKENI. In nucleotides, the CDR3 is TGTGCCAGCTCACCACCCGGACAGCGTCGCCCTAGCACAGATACGCAGTATTTT. It translates to CASSPPGQRRPSTDTQYF.

The J gene is TRBJ2-3, the V gene TRBV24-1; 9 bases fit TRBD1. The J segment lost 2 bases and the V segment lost 6 bases, leaving 5 bases of the junction unmatched. CDR1 KGHDR and CDR2 SFDVKD come from the germline V gene. The CDR3 runs to 15 residues. CDR3 in DNA: TGTGCCACCAGTACAACAGGGGGCTTCACAGATACGCAGTATTTT. Translation: CATSTTGGFTDTQYF.

Of note for this clonotype: A much larger clone is a single base away; this may be a read error. V is TRBV10-3 and J is TRBJ2-3; the D is unclear. The V end lost 0 bases, the J end lost 8 bases, and 12 bases lay between the germline ends. In germline, CDR1 is ENHRY, CDR2 SYGVKD. CDR3 size: 14 residues. CDR3: CAISESNGPGTQYF. DNA of the CDR3: TGTGCCATCAGTGAGTCGAACGGCCCAGGTACGCAGTATTTT.

The rearrangement joins TRBV18 to TRBJ2-5; unclear D gene. The CDR3 length is 12 residues. Germline V gives CDR1 KGHSH, CDR2 LQKENI. V was cut by 6 bases and J by 0 bases, with 5 bases left in between. In DNA form, the CDR3 reads TGTGCCAGCTCGGGAAACCAAGAGACCCAGTACTTC. Translated, it gives CASSGNQETQYF.